The entry below gives a single T cell receptor (beta chain) sequence along with its context. This entry belongs to a study of blood T cell repertoires in COVID-19. This table comes from immunoSEQ multiplex PCR, and its TCRdb copy is limited to in-frame clones, with some not included. The top ten clones hold approximately 5% of a sample with fewer than 250,000 clones, approximately 83% of them seen once. The sequence came from a woman aged 50 to 60 who had been exposed to COVID-19. The sequenced sample was PBMCs or T cells enriched from blood (not recorded which).

CDR3: CASSLLVLGTAYEQYF. CDR3 sequence (DNA): TGCGCCAGCAGCTTGCTGGTTTTGGGGACAGCATACGAGCAGTACTTC. The chain employs TRBV5-1 and TRBJ2-7; 7 nucleotides line up with TRBD1. The CDR3 has 16 residues. Germline loops: CDR1 SGHRS, CDR2 YFSETQ. After removal of 1 base from V and 4 bases from J, the junction contained 11 bases not matched to a gene.